This T cell receptor beta chain was obtained from a study of cytomegalovirus exposure and HLA in healthy donors (dated by TCRdb to 2016 to 2017). Regarding the research as a whole: The approximately 710 repertoires of the first cohort and the 95 to 150 validation repertoires were produced on the same platform, according to a later analysis. The aim of the study was to test whether cataloging public T cell receptors could identify signatures of past pathogen exposure. Along with the roughly 670-subject first cohort, a separate validation cohort of roughly 110 different subjects was used. High-throughput TCR immunosequencing, statistical association of individual TCRs with disease status, and machine learning were combined to predict cytomegalovirus infection status. What the research found in general, with its limitations: The classifier was reported to diagnose cytomegalovirus status with high specificity and sensitivity in both the original and validation cohorts. A few of the identified cytomegalovirus-associated TCR beta chains were confirmed in vitro to be specific for cytomegalovirus antigens. Most TCR sequences were seen in very few donors, while some public TCRs were found in many individuals. In a later analysis, TCRs clustered in the first cohort were found to also tend to co-occur in the 120 or so validation repertoires, with approximately 95% of cluster scores above 0. It was suggested by the authors that the approach could potentially be generalized to other disease states and immunological phenotypes. The validation cohort had no HLA typing available for a later analysis, so co-occurrence within that cohort was assessed over all 120 or so repertoires. A total of 150 or so TCR beta chains were listed by the study as associated with cytomegalovirus.

With regard to this clone: It has no known antigen specificity. One base away there is no much larger clone; base qualities are not given.

Donors formed part of the validation cohort, which comprised approximately 130 subjects and was distinct from the first cohort of under 850 subjects. The germline V gene yields SGHRS for CDR1 and YFSETQ for CDR2. Cut back by 0 bases and 6 bases, the V and J ends lie 14 bases apart. From the cysteine up to the phenylalanine, the CDR3 has a length of 15 residues. Kept here is only the CDR3 DNA, which spans 45 bases and is read in frame from base 1. The library was made by the immunoSEQ multiplex PCR assay. As for how the authors treated the data: A statistical classification framework was built to diagnose cytomegalovirus status from the catalog of TCR beta chain sequences. The table comes from immuneACCESS by way of TCRdb, which keeps in-frame sequences with V and J called. Part of the clones is missing from these tables; in studies checked, under half for an unresolved V gene and the rest for unknown reasons. V and J calls and clone size come straight from that table; D and trimming were deduced from the DNA. Across this sample there are a few hundred thousand clones, with approximately 86% seen only once. The ten largest clones add up to 0.9% to 1.1% of the sample.

Sequenced input: PBMCs. The TCR sequence derives from a woman under 30 in good health and CMV-seronegative. The rearrangement combines TRBV5-1 with TRBJ2-3; the best D guess is TRBD1, with 6 bases matching. The DNA sequence is given as TGCGCCAGCAGCTTGGACAGGGTAGGTGCGGATACGCAGTATTTT. It encodes CASSLDRVGADTQYF.